The rows below give T cell receptor beta chains drawn from one sample of a study of early T cells in non-severe SARS-CoV-2 infection. TCRdb reprocessed the 5' RACE reads with MiXCR, giving one entry per CDR3 protein. The sample gives some 110,000 distinct CDR3 sequences, under 15% of which show up once; roughly 22% is in the top ten. Specimen: whole blood. These receptor sequences come from an adult who was a healthcare worker with PCR-confirmed SARS-CoV-2 infection or an uninfected control (not recorded which). The CDR3 runs from the conserved cysteine through the conserved F or W. A clone size is listed for some rows: how often the clone was seen (once, few, many), or a class if it is expanded.

J gene,clone size,V gene,CDR3 protein
TRBJ1-4,few,TRBV18,CASSTGGATNEKLFF
TRBJ2-1,many,TRBV7-6,CASSLASSGGSYNEQFF
TRBJ2-7,many,TRBV18,CASSSPTYEQYF
TRBJ1-1,many,TRBV7-9,CASSPGTGLNTEAFF
TRBJ2-7,few,TRBV18,CASSPPAGSHEQYF
TRBJ2-1,-,TRBV12-3/TRBV12-4,CASSLRTSGNSYNEQFF
TRBJ2-2,-,TRBV7-9,CASSRQVSDTGELFF
TRBJ1-1,many,TRBV20-1,CSARGTANTEAFF
TRBJ2-7,few,TRBV10-3,CAISPVTGSHEQYF
TRBJ2-7,-,TRBV7-2,CASSLDYSSYEQYF
TRBJ1-2,-,TRBV4-1,CASSQAETGTGYGYTF
TRBJ2-3,-,TRBV7-8,CASSLASGGAFAQYF
TRBJ2-7,few,TRBV5-4,CASSLVGGQDEQYF
TRBJ2-3,-,TRBV10-3,CAISELTGDPTDTQYF
TRBJ2-3,few,TRBV20-1,CSARRAGGATDTQYF
TRBJ2-4,-,TRBV12-3/TRBV12-4,CASSGDRRYIQYF
TRBJ2-2,-,TRBV5-1,CASSQQGGPAGTGELFF
TRBJ2-1,-,TRBV4-2,CASSQGLAGIYNEQFF
TRBJ2-7,-,TRBV30,CASKRGQGIHEQYF
TRBJ2-3,few,TRBV6-6,CASWDTSTDTQYF
TRBJ2-2,-,TRBV18,CASSEIRTTNTGELFF
TRBJ1-1,-,TRBV7-3,CASSPQGSGEAFF
TRBJ1-3,-,TRBV7-9,CASSRGAPSSGNTIYF
TRBJ2-1,-,TRBV7-2,CASSLAGHNEQFF
TRBJ2-7,few,TRBV7-9,CASSLEFSDRPYEQYF
TRBJ2-5,-,TRBV5-4,CASSYLAARGETQYF
TRBJ2-1,-,TRBV5-1,CASSLGPNEQFF
TRBJ2-3,medium-sized,TRBV5-5,CASQTGITDTQYF
TRBJ2-3,few,TRBV29-1,CSTDTQYF
TRBJ1-1,few,TRBV30,CAWSVLENTEAFF
TRBJ2-3,-,TRBV4-2,CASSRSGGKADTQYF
TRBJ2-5,few,TRBV4-1,CASSQDRTGGLETQYF
TRBJ2-3,many,TRBV7-9,CASSSSSSGNTDTQYF
TRBJ2-1,-,TRBV9,CASSVGGGESYNEQFF
TRBJ2-6,-,TRBV12-3/TRBV12-4,CASSFGHGGANVLTF
TRBJ1-3,-,TRBV2,CASSVGGNGGNTIYF
TRBJ1-1,few,TRBV10-3,CAISSPPTEAFF
TRBJ2-2,few,TRBV28,CASSLWRANTGELFF
TRBJ2-3,-,TRBV18,CASSPDRSTDTQYF
TRBJ2-7,once,TRBV13,CASSPRTGSLEQYF
TRBJ2-7,many,TRBV13,CASSGRNPGLAGGLYEQYF
TRBJ2-1,few,TRBV4-2,CASSQVLGGTYNEQFF
TRBJ2-7,-,TRBV19,CASSPRTGGTYEQYF
TRBJ2-2,many,TRBV11-3,CASSSTNLTGELFF
TRBJ2-7,-,TRBV12-5,CASGPPTGTKREQYF
TRBJ1-1,few,TRBV3-1,CASSQVKNTEAFF
TRBJ2-7,-,TRBV7-6,CASSPSGGNYEQYF
TRBJ2-1,-,TRBV18,CASRDRGFYNEQFF
TRBJ2-7,-,TRBV19,CASSSPRFSDEQYF
TRBJ1-1,-,TRBV9,CASSVGNRMNTEAFF
TRBJ2-5,-,TRBV10-3,CAISLGLAGEETQYF
TRBJ1-1,-,TRBV29-1,CSVNQGGAFF
TRBJ1-3,few,TRBV12-3/TRBV12-4,CASSNWDRDRNTIYF
TRBJ2-3,-,TRBV28,CASSTGLAGGQFYTDTQYF
TRBJ2-5,-,TRBV5-1,CASSSGTPRETQYF
TRBJ2-7,-,TRBV5-1,CASSIRSERSEQYF
TRBJ2-3,-,TRBV4-1,CASSQGKTYSTDTQYF